This T cell receptor (beta chain) came from a study of T-cell reconstitution after alpha-beta-depleted transplantation in children. Study observations and caveats: About two months after transplant, alpha-beta T cells reportedly came from several hundred expanded graft clones.

V was shortened by 2 bases and J by 5 bases, with 21 bases between the two germline ends. Looked up from germline, CDR1 is SEHNR and CDR2 is FQNEAQ (reference sequence). This CDR3 contains 17 residues. A TCRbeta library incorporating unique molecular identifiers was prepared. MiXCR, applied by TCRdb to the PCR reads, yields one record per CDR3 protein. Among 190,000 or so distinct CDR3 sequences listed, 6.3% were seen once. A few counts support this clonotype. No antigen is known for it. The source is a girl less than two years old with combined immunodeficiency, due to receive a stem cell transplant. The sequences come from PBMCs, collected before TCRalphabeta/CD19-depleted stem cell transplant. The chain combines TRBV7-9 with TRBJ1-2, with no clear D. CDR3 in DNA: TGTGCCAGCAGCTTAACACCAGCGGACTCCCTCTATTATGGCTACACCTTC. Translated, it gives CASSLTPADSLYYGYTF.